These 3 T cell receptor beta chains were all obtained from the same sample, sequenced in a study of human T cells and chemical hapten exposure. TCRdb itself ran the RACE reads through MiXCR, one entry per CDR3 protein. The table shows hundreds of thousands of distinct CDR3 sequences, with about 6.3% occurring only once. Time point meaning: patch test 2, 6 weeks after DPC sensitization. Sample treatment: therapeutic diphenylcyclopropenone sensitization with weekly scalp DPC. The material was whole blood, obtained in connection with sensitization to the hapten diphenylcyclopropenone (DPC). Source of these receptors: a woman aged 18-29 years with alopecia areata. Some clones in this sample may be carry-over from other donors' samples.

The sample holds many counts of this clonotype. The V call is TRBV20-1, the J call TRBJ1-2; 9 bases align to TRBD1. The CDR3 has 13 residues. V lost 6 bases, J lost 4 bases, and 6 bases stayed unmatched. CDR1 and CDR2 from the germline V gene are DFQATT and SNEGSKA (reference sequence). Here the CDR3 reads CSAPDRGAYGYTF. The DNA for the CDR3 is TGCAGTGCACCGGACAGGGGAGCCTATGGCTACACCTTC.

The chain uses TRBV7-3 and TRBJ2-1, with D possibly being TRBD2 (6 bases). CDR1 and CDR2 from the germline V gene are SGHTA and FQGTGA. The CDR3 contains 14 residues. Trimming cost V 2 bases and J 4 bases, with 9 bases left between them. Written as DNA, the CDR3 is TGTGCCAGCAGCTTATTTGGGGGGTACAATGAGCAGTTCTTC. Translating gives CASSLFGGYNEQFF.

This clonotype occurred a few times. The chain's CDR3 is CASSPGQSDTQYF. CDR3 sequence (DNA): TGTGCCAGCAGCCCAGGGCAATCGGATACGCAGTATTTT. This chain uses TRBV9 with TRBJ2-3; D may be TRBD1 (5 bases). The CDR3 is made up of 13 amino acids. Trimming stripped 4 bases from V and 6 bases from J, with 12 bases between. Germline CDR1 is SGDLS and CDR2 is YYNGEE.